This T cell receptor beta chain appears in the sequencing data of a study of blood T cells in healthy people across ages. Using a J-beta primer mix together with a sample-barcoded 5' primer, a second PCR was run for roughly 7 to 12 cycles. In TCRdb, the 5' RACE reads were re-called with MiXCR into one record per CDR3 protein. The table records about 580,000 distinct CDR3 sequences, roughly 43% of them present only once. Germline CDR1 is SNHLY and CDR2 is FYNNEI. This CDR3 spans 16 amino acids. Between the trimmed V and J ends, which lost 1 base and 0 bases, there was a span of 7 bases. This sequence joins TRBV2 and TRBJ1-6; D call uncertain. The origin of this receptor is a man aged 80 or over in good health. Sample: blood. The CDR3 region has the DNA TGTGCCAGCAGTGAAGACGGCAGCTCCTATAATTCACCCCTCCACTTT. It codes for CASSEDGSSYNSPLHF.